The clone carrying this T cell receptor beta chain was found once. This sample was taken from a study of shared clonotypes between healthy human individuals. CD8 cells regarded as naive lacked CD45RO, were positively chosen for CCR7, and omitted terminally differentiated effector memory CD45RA+ cells. CDR3 length equals 15 residues. The germline gives CDR1 SGHTA, CDR2 FQGTGA. V shed 1 base and J shed 2 bases, with 11 bases lying between them. The method was immunoSEQ multiplex PCR; TCRdb's version includes in-frame clones alone and lacks a portion of them. Here the sample spans millions of clones, 85% to 95% being singletons.

This receptor was obtained from a man younger than 30 in good health. J is TRBJ2-5 and V is TRBV7-3; maybe TRBD2 (6 bases). Sequencing was performed on naive CD8+ T cells sorted from blood. The CDR3: CASSLMVGGQETQYF. The CDR3 coding sequence is TGTGCCAGCAGCTTAATGGTCGGGGGACAAGAGACCCAGTACTTC. Based on the CDR3 plus reference TRBV7-3 and TRBJ2-5, the full variable domain is GAGVSQTPSNKVTEKGKYVELRCDPISGHTALYWYRQSLGQGPEFLIYFQGTGAADDSGLPNDRFFAVRPEGSVSTLKIQRTERGDSAVYLCASSLMVGGQETQYFGPGTRLLVL.